This T cell receptor (beta chain) was captured by sequencing in a study of Graves' ophthalmopathy and Graves' hyperthyroidism. This clonotype was counted ten times or more. Its cognate antigen is unknown. This CDR3 contains 13 residues. Trimming removed 5 bases from V and 0 bases from J, with 10 bases in between. CDR1 and CDR2 from the germline V gene are SQVTM and ANQGSEA. Patients in the hyperthyroidism group, adults aged 18 to 65, were newly diagnosed, under 2 months' duration. CDR3 regions of TCR beta were amplified from RNA transcripts. The first round was an RT-PCR with HTBI primers, and the second round was a multiplex PCR. TCRdb itself ran the multiplex PCR reads through MiXCR, one entry per CDR3 protein. The table has a few hundred thousand distinct CDR3 sequences, 35% to 40% seen once. Points from the study as a whole: Most clonotypes expanded in thyroid above 0.001 frequency were present in blood too. In predicting ophthalmopathy progression, the model reached approximately 71% sensitivity and 72.22% specificity.

The sequencing input was peripheral blood or thyroid tissue (not recorded which). This sequence was found in an adult man with Graves' hyperthyroidism. This sequence joins TRBV29-1 and TRBJ1-2; D gene uncertain. The CDR3 DNA follows: TGCAGCGTTCCCGTAGGGACTAACTATGGCTACACCTTC. Protein product: CSVPVGTNYGYTF.